This T cell receptor (beta chain) derives from a study of OX40 agonist ivuxolimab in advanced cancers. Study details: Patients with prior anti-PD-1, anti-PD-L1 or anti-CTLA-4 therapy were eligible; 40% had some.

Produced via immunoSEQ multiplex PCR; TCRdb's table is partial and in-frame only. The table records about 79,000 clones, 92% of them present only once. Trimming stripped 2 bases from V and 9 bases from J, with 11 bases between. This CDR3 spans 13 amino acids. The germline V gene encodes CDR1 SGHTA and CDR2 FQGNSA. Patients with autoimmune history or systemic immunosuppression were excluded. This specimen consisted of CD4+ or CD8+ T cells sorted from blood, obtained in a trial of the OX40 agonist ivuxolimab. This clonotype originated in an adult with an advanced solid tumor such as melanoma, head and neck, liver or kidney cancer. The chain recombines TRBV7-2 with TRBJ2-1; tentative D call: TRBD1 (6 bases). The CDR3 is CASSLRLGGEQFF. The DNA for the CDR3 is TGTGCCAGCAGCTTAAGGCTAGGGGGTGAGCAGTTCTTC.